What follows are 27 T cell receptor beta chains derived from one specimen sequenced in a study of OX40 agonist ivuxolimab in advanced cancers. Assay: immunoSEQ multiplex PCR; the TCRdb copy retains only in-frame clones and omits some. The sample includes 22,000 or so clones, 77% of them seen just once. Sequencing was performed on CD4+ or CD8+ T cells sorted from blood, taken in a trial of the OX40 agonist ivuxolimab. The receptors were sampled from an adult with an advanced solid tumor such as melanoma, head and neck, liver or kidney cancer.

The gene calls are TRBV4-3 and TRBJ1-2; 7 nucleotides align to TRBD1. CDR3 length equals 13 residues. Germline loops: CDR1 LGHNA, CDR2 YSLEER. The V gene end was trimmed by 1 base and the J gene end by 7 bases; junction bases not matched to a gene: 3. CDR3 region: CASSQGDRAGYTF. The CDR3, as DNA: TGCGCCAGCAGCCAAGGTGACAGGGCTGGCTACACCTTC.

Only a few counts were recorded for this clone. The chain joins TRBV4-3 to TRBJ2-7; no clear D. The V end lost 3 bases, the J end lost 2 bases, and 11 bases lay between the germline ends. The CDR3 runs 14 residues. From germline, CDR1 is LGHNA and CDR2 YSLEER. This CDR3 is CASSQSLPTYEQYF. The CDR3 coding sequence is TGCGCCAGCAGCCAGTCCCTCCCCACCTACGAGCAGTACTTC.

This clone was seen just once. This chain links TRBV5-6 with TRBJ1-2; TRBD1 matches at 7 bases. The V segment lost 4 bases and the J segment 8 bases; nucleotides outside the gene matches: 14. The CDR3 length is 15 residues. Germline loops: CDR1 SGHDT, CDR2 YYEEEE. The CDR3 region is CASSLDIQGKKGYTF. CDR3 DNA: TGTGCCAGCAGCCTAGATATACAGGGGAAGAAAGGCTACACCTTC.

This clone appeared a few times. The CDR3 DNA reads TGTGCCAGCAGCGGCCTTACAACGGGGAGCTCCTACAATGAGCAGTTCTTC. Translated: CASSGLTTGSSYNEQFF. The chain is built from TRBV9 and TRBJ2-1; D possibly corresponds to TRBD2 (5 bases). CDR1 is SGDLS and CDR2 is YYNGEE in the germline V gene. Trimming pared 3 bases from V and 0 bases from J, leaving 16 bases between. This CDR3 is 17 amino acids long.

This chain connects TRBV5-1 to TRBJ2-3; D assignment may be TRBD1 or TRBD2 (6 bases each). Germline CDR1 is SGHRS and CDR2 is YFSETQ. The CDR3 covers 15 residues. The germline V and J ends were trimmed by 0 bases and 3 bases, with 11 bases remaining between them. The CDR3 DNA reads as TGCGCCAGCAGCTTGGTGGGGGGCGGTACAGATACGCAGTATTTT. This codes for CASSLVGGGTDTQYF.

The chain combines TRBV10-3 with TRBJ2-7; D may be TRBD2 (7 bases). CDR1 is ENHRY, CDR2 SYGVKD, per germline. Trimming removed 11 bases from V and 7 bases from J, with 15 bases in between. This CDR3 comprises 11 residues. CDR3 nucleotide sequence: TGTGCCGGGGGGGACAATCTAGAGCAGTACTTC. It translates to CAGGDNLEQYF.

CDR3 region: CASSHQSGANEKLFF. The CDR3 DNA reads as TGCGCCAGCAGCCACCAATCAGGGGCTAATGAAAAACTGTTTTTT. V and J are TRBV4-1 and TRBJ1-4; the D gene is possibly TRBD1 (6 bases). This CDR3 is 15 amino acids long. The V gene lost 3 bases and the J gene lost 3 bases, with 11 bases spanning the gap. Germline CDR1 reads MGHRA; CDR2 reads YSYEKL.

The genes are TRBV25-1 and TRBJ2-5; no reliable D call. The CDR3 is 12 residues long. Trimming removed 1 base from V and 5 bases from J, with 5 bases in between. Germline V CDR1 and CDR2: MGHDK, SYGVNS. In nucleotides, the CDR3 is TGTGCCAGCAGTGAATCCCCGGAGACCCAGTACTTC. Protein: CASSESPETQYF.

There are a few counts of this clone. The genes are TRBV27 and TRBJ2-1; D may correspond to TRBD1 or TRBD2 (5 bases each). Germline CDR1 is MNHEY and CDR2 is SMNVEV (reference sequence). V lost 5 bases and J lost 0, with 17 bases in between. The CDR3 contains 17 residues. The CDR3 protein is CASSPGPSTSSYNEQFF. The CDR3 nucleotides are TGTGCCAGCAGTCCGGGACCGAGCACGAGCTCCTACAATGAGCAGTTCTTC.

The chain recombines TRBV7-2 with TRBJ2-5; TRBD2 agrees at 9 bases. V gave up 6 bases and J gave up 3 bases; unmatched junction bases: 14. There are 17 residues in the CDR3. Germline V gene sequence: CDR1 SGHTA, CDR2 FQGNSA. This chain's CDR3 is CASRIDLLAGTEETQYF. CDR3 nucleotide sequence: TGTGCCAGCAGAATAGATCTGCTAGCGGGGACGGAAGAGACCCAGTACTTC.

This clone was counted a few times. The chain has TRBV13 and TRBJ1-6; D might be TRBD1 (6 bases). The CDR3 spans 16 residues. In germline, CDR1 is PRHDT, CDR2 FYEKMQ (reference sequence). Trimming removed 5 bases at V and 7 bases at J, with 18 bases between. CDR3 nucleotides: TGTGCCAGCAGCCCACAAGAGGGGGTTTGGAATTCACCCCTCCACTTT. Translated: CASSPQEGVWNSPLHF.

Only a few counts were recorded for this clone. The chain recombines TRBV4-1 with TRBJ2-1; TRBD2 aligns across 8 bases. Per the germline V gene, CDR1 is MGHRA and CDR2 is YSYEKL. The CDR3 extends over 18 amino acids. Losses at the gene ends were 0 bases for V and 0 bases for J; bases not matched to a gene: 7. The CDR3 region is CASSQDLAGVSSYNEQFF. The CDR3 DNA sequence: TGCGCCAGCAGCCAAGATCTAGCGGGTGTAAGCTCCTACAATGAGCAGTTCTTC.

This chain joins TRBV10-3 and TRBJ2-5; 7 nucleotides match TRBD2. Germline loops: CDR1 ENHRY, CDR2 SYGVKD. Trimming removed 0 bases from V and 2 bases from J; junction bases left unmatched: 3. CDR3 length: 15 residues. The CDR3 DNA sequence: TGTGCCATCAGTGAGTCAGCGGGGAGACAAGAGACCCAGTACTTC. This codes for CAISESAGRQETQYF.

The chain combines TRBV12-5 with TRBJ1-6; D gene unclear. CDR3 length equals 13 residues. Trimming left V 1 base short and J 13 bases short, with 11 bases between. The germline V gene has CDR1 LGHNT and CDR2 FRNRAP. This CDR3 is CASGLGKARPLHF. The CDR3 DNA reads TGTGCTAGTGGTTTGGGCAAGGCCAGGCCCCTCCACTTT.

The CDR3 region has the DNA TGTGCCAGCAGCTCACGGGGACAGGGGCCCCCCTACGAGCAGTACTTC. This translates into CASSSRGQGPPYEQYF. The V call is TRBV7-9, the J call TRBJ2-7; 10 bases fit TRBD1. V was clipped by 4 bases and J by 2 bases; unmatched bases: 8. Germline V CDR1 and CDR2: SEHNR, FQNEAQ (reference sequence). CDR3 length equals 16 residues.

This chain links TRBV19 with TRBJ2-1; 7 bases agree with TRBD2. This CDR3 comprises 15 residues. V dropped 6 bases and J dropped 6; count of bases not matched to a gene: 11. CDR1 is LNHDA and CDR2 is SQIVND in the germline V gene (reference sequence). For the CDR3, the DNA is TGTGCCAGTAGCAGAACTAGCGCCCGAGGCAATGAGCAGTTCTTC. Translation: CASSRTSARGNEQFF.

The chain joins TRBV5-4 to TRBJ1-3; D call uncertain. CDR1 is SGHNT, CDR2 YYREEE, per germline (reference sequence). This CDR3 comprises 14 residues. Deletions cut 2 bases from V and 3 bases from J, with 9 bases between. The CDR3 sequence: CASSLSGLGNTIYF. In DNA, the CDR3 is TGTGCCAGCAGCTTAAGTGGACTTGGAAACACCATATATTTT.

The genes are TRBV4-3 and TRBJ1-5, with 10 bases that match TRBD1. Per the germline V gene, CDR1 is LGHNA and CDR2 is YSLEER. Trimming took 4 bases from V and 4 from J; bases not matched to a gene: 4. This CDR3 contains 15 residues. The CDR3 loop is CASSPGTGVNQPQHF. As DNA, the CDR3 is TGCGCCAGCAGCCCAGGGACAGGGGTGAATCAGCCCCAGCATTTT.

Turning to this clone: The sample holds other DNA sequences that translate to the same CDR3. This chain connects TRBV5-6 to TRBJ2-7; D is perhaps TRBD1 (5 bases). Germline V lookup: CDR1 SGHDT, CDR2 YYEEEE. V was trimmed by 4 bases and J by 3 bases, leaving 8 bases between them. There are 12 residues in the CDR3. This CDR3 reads CASSLQGYEQYF. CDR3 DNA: TGTGCCAGCAGCCTGCAGGGCTACGAGCAGTACTTC.

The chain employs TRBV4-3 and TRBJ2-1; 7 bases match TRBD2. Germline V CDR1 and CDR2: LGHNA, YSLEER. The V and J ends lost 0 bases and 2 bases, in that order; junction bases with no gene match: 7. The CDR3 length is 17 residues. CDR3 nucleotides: TGCGCCAGCAGCCAAGATCTAGCGGCGATTACCTACAATGAGCAGTTCTTC. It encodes CASSQDLAAITYNEQFF.

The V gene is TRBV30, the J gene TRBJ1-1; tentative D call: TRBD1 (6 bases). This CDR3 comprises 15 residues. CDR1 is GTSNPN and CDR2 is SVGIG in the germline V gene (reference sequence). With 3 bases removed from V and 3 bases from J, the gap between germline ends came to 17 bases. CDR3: CAWSPPYRAYTEAFF. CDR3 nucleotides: TGTGCCTGGAGCCCTCCATACAGGGCGTACACTGAAGCTTTCTTT.

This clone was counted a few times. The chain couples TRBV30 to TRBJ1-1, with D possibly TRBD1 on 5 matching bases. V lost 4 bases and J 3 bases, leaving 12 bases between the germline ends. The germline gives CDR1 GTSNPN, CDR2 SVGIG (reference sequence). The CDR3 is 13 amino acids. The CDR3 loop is CAWNGGGDTEAFF. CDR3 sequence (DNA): TGTGCCTGGAATGGGGGTGGGGACACTGAAGCTTTCTTT.

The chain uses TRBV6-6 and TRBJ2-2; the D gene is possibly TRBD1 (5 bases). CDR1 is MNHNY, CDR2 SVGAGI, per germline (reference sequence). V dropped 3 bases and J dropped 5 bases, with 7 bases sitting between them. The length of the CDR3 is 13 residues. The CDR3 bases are TGTGCCAGCAGTTATTCAGGGACCGGGGAGCTGTTTTTT. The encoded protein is CASSYSGTGELFF.

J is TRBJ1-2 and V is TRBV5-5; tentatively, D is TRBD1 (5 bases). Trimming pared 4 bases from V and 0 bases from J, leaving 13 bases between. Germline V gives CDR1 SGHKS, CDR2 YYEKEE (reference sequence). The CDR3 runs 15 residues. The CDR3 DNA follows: TGTGCCAGCAGCGCGAGGGACGGTACTAACTATGGCTACACCTTC. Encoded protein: CASSARDGTNYGYTF.

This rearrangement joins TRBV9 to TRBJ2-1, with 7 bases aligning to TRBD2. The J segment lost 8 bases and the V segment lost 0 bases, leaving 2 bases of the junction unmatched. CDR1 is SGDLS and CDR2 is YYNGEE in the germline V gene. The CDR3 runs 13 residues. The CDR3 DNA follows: TGTGCCAGCAGCGTAGGTGGGGGGGATGAGCAGTTCTTC. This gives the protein CASSVGGGDEQFF. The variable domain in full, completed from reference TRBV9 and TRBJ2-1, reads DSGVTQTPKHLITATGQRVTLRCSPRSGDLSVYWYQQSLDQGLQFLIQYYNGEERAKGNILERFSAQQFPDLHSELNLSSLELGDSALYFCASSVGGGDEQFFGPGTRLTVL.

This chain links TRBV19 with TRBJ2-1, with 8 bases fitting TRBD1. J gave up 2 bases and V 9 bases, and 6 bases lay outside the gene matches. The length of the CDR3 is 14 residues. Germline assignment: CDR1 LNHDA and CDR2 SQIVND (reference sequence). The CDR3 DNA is TGTGCCAGCGACGACAGGGGTCCCTACAATGAGCAGTTCTTC. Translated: CASDDRGPYNEQFF.

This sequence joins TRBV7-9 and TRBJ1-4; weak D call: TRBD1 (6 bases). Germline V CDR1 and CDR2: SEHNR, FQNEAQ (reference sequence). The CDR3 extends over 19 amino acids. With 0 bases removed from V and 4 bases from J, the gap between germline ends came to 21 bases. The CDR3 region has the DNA TGTGCCAGCAGCTTAGCTGACTTTGCGGAAGGGGGGGATAATGAAAAACTGTTTTTT. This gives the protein CASSLADFAEGGDNEKLFF.